The clone carrying this T cell receptor beta chain was counted between two and nine times. These data belong to a study of T-cell reconstitution after alpha-beta-depleted transplantation in children. Trimming cost V 0 bases and J 7 bases, with 10 bases left between them. From germline, CDR1 is SGHRS and CDR2 YFSETQ. The length of the CDR3 is 14 residues. Unique molecular identifiers were incorporated into the prepared TCRbeta library. TCRdb analysed the PCR reads with MiXCR anew, one entry per CDR3 protein. The sample records nearly 550,000 distinct CDR3 sequences, 15% to 20% being singletons. This chain joins TRBV5-1 and TRBJ2-2; D gene uncertain. This specimen consisted of PBMCs from the stem cell graft donor, obtained from the stem cell graft. The TCR sequence derives from a human donor who donated a stem cell graft to a child with acute lymphoblastic leukemia. Here the CDR3 reads CASSLGAVNGELFF. Here the CDR3 DNA reads TGCGCCAGCAGCTTGGGGGCTGTAAACGGGGAGCTGTTTTTT.